The clone carrying this T cell receptor beta chain was observed a handful of times. V lost 7 bases to trimming and J lost 6 bases, with 12 bases between them. This CDR3 is 12 amino acids long. TCRdb called the 5' RACE reads again in MiXCR, with one record for every CDR3 protein. The sample records under 600,000 distinct CDR3 sequences, 13% being singletons. The sample belongs to a study of T cells after yellow fever vaccination. At the level of the study: The SMART-Seq v4 Ultra Low Input method served to prepare the low-cell-number fractions.

The chain links TRBV12-3 or TRBV12-4 to TRBJ1-1; no reliable D call. The TCR comes from a man in his thirties or forties who received the YFV17D yellow fever vaccine. Sequences were derived from PBMCs, sampled on the day of the yellow fever booster vaccination. The CDR3 loop reads CASTPGGSEAFF. CDR3 coding DNA: TGTGCCAGCACCCCTGGCGGCTCTGAAGCTTTCTTT.